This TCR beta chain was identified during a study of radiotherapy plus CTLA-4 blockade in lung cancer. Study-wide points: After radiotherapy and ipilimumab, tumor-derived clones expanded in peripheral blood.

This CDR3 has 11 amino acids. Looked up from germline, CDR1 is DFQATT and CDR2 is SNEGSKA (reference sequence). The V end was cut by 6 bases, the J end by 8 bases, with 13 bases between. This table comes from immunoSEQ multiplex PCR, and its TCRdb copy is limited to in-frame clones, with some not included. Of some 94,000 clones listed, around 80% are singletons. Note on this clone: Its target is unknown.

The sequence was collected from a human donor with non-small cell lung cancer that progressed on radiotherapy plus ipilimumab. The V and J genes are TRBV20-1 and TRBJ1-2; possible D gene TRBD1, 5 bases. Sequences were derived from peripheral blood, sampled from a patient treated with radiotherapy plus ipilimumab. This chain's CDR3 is CSATNGGGYTF. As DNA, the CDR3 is TGCAGTGCCACGAACGGGGGAGGCTACACCTTC.